One TCR beta chain is described in this entry. Generated by immunoSEQ multiplex PCR, the TCRdb table keeps only in-frame clones and is missing some. The sample consists of around 170,000 clones, about nine tenths of them appearing once. The source of the sample is a study of T cell responses to AZD1222 COVID-19 vaccine. The germline V gene encodes CDR1 SEHNR and CDR2 FQNEAQ (reference sequence). V was clipped by 1 base and J by 6 bases, with 10 bases between them. The CDR3 is 13 residues long. The sample consisted of peripheral blood, taken on day 0 of AZD1222 vaccination. The V and J genes are TRBV7-9 and TRBJ2-7, with D possibly matching TRBD2 (6 bases). The TCR was taken from an adult in good health. The CDR3 is CASSLGPRGEQYF. The CDR3 coding sequence is TGTGCCAGCAGCTTAGGTCCGCGGGGCGAGCAGTACTTC.